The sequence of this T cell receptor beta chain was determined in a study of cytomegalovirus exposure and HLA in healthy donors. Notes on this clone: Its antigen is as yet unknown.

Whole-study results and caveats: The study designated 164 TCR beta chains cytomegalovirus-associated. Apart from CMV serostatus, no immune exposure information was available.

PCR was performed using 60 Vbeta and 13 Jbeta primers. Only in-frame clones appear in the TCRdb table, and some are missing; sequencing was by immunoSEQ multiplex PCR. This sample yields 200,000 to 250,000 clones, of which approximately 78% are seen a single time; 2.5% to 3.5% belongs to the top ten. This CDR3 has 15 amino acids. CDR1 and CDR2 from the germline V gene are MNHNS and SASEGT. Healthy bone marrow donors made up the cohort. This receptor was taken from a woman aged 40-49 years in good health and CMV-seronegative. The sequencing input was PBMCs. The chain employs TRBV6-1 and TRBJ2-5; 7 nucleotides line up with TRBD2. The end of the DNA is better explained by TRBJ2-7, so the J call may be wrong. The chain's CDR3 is CASRLGAGTSSEQYF. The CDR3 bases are TGTGCCAGCCGGTTAGGAGCGGGGACGTCAAGCGAGCAGTACTTC.